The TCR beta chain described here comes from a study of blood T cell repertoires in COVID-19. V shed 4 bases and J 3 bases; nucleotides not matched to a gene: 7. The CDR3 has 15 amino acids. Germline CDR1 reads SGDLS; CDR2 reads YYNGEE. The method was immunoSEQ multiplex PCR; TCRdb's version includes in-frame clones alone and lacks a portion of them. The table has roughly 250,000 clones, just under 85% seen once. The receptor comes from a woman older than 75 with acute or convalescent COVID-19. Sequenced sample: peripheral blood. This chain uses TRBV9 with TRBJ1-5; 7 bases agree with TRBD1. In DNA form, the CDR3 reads TGTGCCAGCAGCTCCGACCAGGGGGTCAATCAGCCCCAGCATTTT. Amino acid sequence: CASSSDQGVNQPQHF.